What follows is one T cell receptor (beta chain) and its context. Losses at the gene ends were 4 bases for V and 0 bases for J; bases not matched to a gene: 2. Germline assignment: CDR1 MNHEY and CDR2 SVGEGT. The CDR3 sequence is 15 residues long. Living in about two dozen US areas, the participants were between roughly 18 and 89 years of age. Resolution of symptoms, clearance, or two negative PCRs was present in recovered Cohort 3 donors. The source of the sample is a study of blood T cell repertoires in COVID-19. Study overall: PBMCs, B-cell-depleted T cells, or T cells provided the cDNA or gDNA that made up the material.

The protocol was immunoSEQ multiplex PCR, while the TCRdb copy is restricted to in-frame clones and leaves out a portion. Of a few hundred thousand clones listed, around nine tenths are singletons. The sample was PBMCs or T cells enriched from blood (not recorded which). The rearrangement joins TRBV6-2 or TRBV6-3 to TRBJ2-3; 9 nucleotides line up with TRBD2. The receptor was isolated from a woman between 40 and 50 years old who had recovered from COVID-19. The chain's CDR3 is CASSWLAGSTDTQYF. CDR3 DNA sequence: TGTGCCAGCAGTTGGCTAGCGGGGAGCACAGATACGCAGTATTTT.